This T cell receptor (beta chain) was profiled in a study of blood T cell repertoires in COVID-19. For the study at large: T cells, B-cell-depleted T cells, or PBMCs provided the cDNA or gDNA that served as material.

Germline V gives CDR1 MGHRA, CDR2 YSYEKL. There are 18 residues in the CDR3. The V segment lost 1 base and the J segment 6 bases; nucleotides outside the gene matches: 14. This clone was observed a handful of times. Followed longitudinally, the Seattle patients had been enrolled during active infection. TCRdb's copy holds only in-frame clones and misses some; the assay was immunoSEQ multiplex PCR. Of 140,000 to 150,000 clones in the sample, roughly 84% were seen once. The sequenced material came from peripheral blood. The J gene is TRBJ2-1, the V gene TRBV4-1; TRBD2 agrees at 8 bases. This clonotype was obtained from a man aged 25-45 years with COVID-19, enrolled during active disease. The CDR3 sequence is CASSQAYRGSGATNEQFF. The CDR3 bases are TGCGCCAGCAGCCAAGCCTACCGCGGTAGCGGGGCCACCAATGAGCAGTTCTTC.